This T cell receptor (beta chain) comes out of a study of CD8+CD57+ T cells in acquired aplastic anemia. Study-wide context: Across the sorted CD4+ and CD8+ cells, DNA amounts averaged roughly 3.5 ug.

General study findings and limits: Fewer than 35 shared CD8+ CDR3s appeared highly expressed within patients' immunodominant clones. Controls did not differ significantly from patients in CD8+ Simpson's diversity.

On this clonotype itself: The target antigen is unknown.

CDR1 SEHNR and CDR2 FQNEAQ come from the germline V gene (reference sequence). The CDR3 contains 15 residues. V gave up 5 bases and J gave up 2 bases; unmatched junction bases: 8. The template used for profiling TCR beta VDJ and CDR3 was genomic DNA. TCRdb called the reads again in MiXCR, with one record for every CDR3 protein. The data show more than 250,000 distinct CDR3 sequences, approximately 57% seen once. This clonotype was sampled from a human donor with severe aplastic anemia or a healthy control (not recorded which). The sample consisted of sorted CD4+, CD8+, or CD8+CD57+ T cells (not recorded which) from PBMCs. The genes are TRBV7-9 and TRBJ2-7; 8 positions match TRBD1. CDR3: CASSEEGQVAYEQYF. In DNA, the CDR3 is TGTGCCAGCAGCGAGGAGGGACAGGTGGCCTACGAGCAGTACTTC.